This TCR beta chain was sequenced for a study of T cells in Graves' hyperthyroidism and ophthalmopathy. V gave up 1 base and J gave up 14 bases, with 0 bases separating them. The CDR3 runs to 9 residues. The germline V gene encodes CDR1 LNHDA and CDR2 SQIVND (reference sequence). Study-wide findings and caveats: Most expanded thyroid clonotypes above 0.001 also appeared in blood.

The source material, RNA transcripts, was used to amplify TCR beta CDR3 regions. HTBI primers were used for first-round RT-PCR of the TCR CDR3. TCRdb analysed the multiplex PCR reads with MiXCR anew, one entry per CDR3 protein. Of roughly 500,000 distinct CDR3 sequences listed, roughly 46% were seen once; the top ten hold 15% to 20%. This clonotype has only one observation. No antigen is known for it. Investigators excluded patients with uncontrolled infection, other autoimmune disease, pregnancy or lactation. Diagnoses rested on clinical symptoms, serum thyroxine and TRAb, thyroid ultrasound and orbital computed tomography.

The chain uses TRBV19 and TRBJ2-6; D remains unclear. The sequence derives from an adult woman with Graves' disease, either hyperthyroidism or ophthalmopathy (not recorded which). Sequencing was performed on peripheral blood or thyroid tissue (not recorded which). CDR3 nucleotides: TGTGCCAGTAGTATAGTCCTGACTTTC. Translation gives CASSIVLTF.